Below, 21 T cell receptor beta chains from the same sample are listed, as sequenced in a study of beta chain features in type 1 diabetes. Sequencing targeted expressed TCRB transcripts, as all isolated RNA had been reverse transcribed. Assay: immunoSEQ multiplex PCR; the TCRdb copy retains only in-frame clones and omits some. The repertoire has about 140,000 clones, approximately 9.8% of them found once; the top ten carry about 0.6%. The sequenced sample consisted of central memory CD4+ T cells from blood. The receptors were gathered from a woman between 35 and 50 years old in good health.

This clone has just a few counts. This chain links TRBV11-2 with TRBJ2-5; a possible D gene is TRBD1 (6 bases). CDR1 is SGHAT and CDR2 is FQNNGV in the germline V gene. V was cut by 5 bases and J by 5 bases, with 15 bases left in between. The CDR3 is 14 residues long. Here the CDR3 reads CASSQGREGETQYF. CDR3 in DNA: TGTGCCAGCAGCCAGGGGAGAGAGGGGGAGACCCAGTACTTC.

J is TRBJ2-3 and V is TRBV6-1; D is undetermined. The CDR3 is made up of 13 amino acids. Per germline, CDR1 MNHNS and CDR2 SASEGT. The V end was cut by 8 bases, the J end by 0 bases, with 9 bases between. CDR3 DNA sequence: TGTGCCAGCTCGGCGGTGAGCACAGATACGCAGTATTTT. Translation gives CASSAVSTDTQYF.

This clone has more than one count but fewer than ten. J is TRBJ1-2 and V is TRBV7-2, with 7 nucleotides matching TRBD1. Trimming removed 4 bases from V and 4 bases from J; junction bases left unmatched: 9. The CDR3 extends over 15 amino acids. Germline V gene sequence: CDR1 SGHTA, CDR2 FQGNSA. The chain's CDR3 is CASSSGGKGLYGYTF. The CDR3 DNA reads TGTGCCAGCAGCTCAGGGGGGAAAGGACTCTATGGCTACACCTTC.

V gene TRBV7-8 combines with J gene TRBJ1-5, with 10 bases matching TRBD1. The V segment lost 5 bases and the J segment 6 bases; nucleotides outside the gene matches: 10. CDR1 and CDR2 from the germline V gene are SGHVS and FQNEAQ. The CDR3 contains 16 residues. CDR3 loop: CASSPWTGGSGQPQHF. CDR3 nucleotide sequence: TGTGCCAGCAGCCCCTGGACAGGGGGAAGCGGTCAGCCCCAGCATTTT.

This clone has more than one count but fewer than ten. The chain links TRBV10-3 to TRBJ1-6; tentative D call: TRBD1 (6 bases). Germline V CDR1 and CDR2: ENHRY, SYGVKD. Trimming left V 6 bases short and J 7 bases short, with 10 bases between. The CDR3 loop spans 13 amino acids. The CDR3 DNA follows: TGTGCCATCAGACAGGGCGAAAATTCACCCCTCCACTTT. Its translation: CAIRQGENSPLHF.

A few counts support this clone. V is TRBV5-1 and J is TRBJ1-2; 7 positions agree with TRBD1. CDR3 length: 15 residues. With 3 bases clipped from V and 0 bases from J, the junction kept 5 bases outside the gene matches. Germline V gives CDR1 SGHRS, CDR2 YFSETQ. The CDR3 DNA reads TGCGCCAGCAGCTCTGGACAGGTTGCTAACTATGGCTACACCTTC. Its translation: CASSSGQVANYGYTF. Combining the CDR3 with reference TRBV5-1 and TRBJ1-2 gives the whole variable domain KAGVTQTPRYLIKTRGQQVTLSCSPISGHRSVSWYQQTPGQGLQFLFEYFSETQRNKGNFPGRFSGRQFSNSRSEMNVSTLELGDSALYLCASSSGQVANYGYTFGSGTRLTVV.

The CDR3 DNA is TGTGCCAGCAGCGTAGAACTGGCGGGGGGTTTCACAGATACGCAGTATTTT. Translating gives CASSVELAGGFTDTQYF. The J gene is TRBJ2-3, the V gene TRBV9, with TRBD2 matching over 8 bases. There are 17 residues in the CDR3. The junction had 8 bases not matched to a gene; V was cut back by 0 bases and J by 2 bases. Germline CDR1 is SGDLS and CDR2 is YYNGEE.

This clone has only a few counts. CDR3: CASSYLPEGQPQHF. CDR3 coding DNA: TGTGCCAGCAGTTACCTGCCCGAGGGTCAGCCCCAGCATTTT. This chain connects TRBV6-5 to TRBJ1-5; D unresolved. CDR3 length: 14 residues. CDR1 and CDR2 from the germline V gene are MNHEY and SVGAGI. V gave up 2 bases and J gave up 6 bases, with 11 bases separating them.

This chain uses TRBV5-1 with TRBJ2-7; 8 bases line up with TRBD1. Germline CDR1 reads SGHRS; CDR2 reads YFSETQ. The V gene end was trimmed by 4 bases and the J gene end by 6 bases; junction bases not matched to a gene: 12. CDR3 length: 15 amino acids. For the CDR3, the DNA is TGCGCCAGCAGCCCCGGAGGGCAGGGGGCTCGCGAGCAGTACTTC. Translation: CASSPGGQGAREQYF.

For the CDR3, the DNA is TGCGCCAGCAGGACCGGGACAGGGGGCCGGGATGGCTACACCTTC. It specifies CASRTGTGGRDGYTF. The rearrangement uses TRBV4-1 and TRBJ1-2, with 12 bases identical to TRBD1. Germline-derived CDR1 and CDR2 are MGHRA and YSYEKL. This CDR3 spans 15 amino acids. V dropped 6 bases and J dropped 6; count of bases not matched to a gene: 8.

This clone showed up just once. The chain has TRBV5-1 and TRBJ2-7; D uncertain. V was trimmed by 4 bases and J by 3 bases, leaving 11 bases between them. This CDR3 has 13 amino acids. CDR1 SGHRS and CDR2 YFSETQ come from the germline V gene. CDR3 DNA: TGCGCCAGCAGCCCTAGTGAAGTCTACGAGCAGTACTTC. Translation gives CASSPSEVYEQYF.

This clone was counted only a few times. This chain joins TRBV9 and TRBJ2-5; the D gene is possibly TRBD2 (7 bases). CDR3 size: 15 residues. The V end lost 2 bases, the J end lost 5 bases, and 16 bases lay between the germline ends. The germline V gene encodes CDR1 SGDLS and CDR2 YYNGEE. The CDR3 region is CASSVAGARGETQYF. The DNA of the CDR3 is TGTGCCAGCAGCGTGGCGGGGGCACGCGGGGAGACCCAGTACTTC.

The gene calls are TRBV7-2 and TRBJ1-2; the D gene is possibly TRBD1 (6 bases). The V and J ends lost 5 bases and 7 bases respectively, with 14 bases between them. From germline, CDR1 is SGHTA and CDR2 FQGNSA. This CDR3 spans 13 amino acids. CDR3 residues: CASSPSDRGGYTF. CDR3 bases: TGTGCCAGCAGCCCTTCGGACAGAGGTGGCTACACCTTC. The whole variable domain, filled in from reference TRBV7-2 and TRBJ1-2, reads GAGVSQSPSNKVTEKGKDVELRCDPISGHTALYWYRQSLGQGLEFLIYFQGNSAPDKSGLPSDRFSAERTGGSVSTLTIQRTQQEDSAVYLCASSPSDRGGYTFGSGTRLTVV.

This clone came up a few times. The rearrangement links TRBV7-6 to TRBJ1-2; no clear D gene. This CDR3 region has 14 residues. With 5 bases removed from V and 8 bases from J, the gap between germline ends came to 18 bases. Germline CDR1 reads SGHVS; CDR2 reads FNYEAQ. Written as DNA, the CDR3 is TGTGCCAGCAGCCCTCGGGGTGGGTTCGCAGGCTACACCTTC. This translates into CASSPRGGFAGYTF.

This clone was seen a handful of times. The rearrangement uses TRBV25-1 and TRBJ2-7; 7 bases match TRBD1. The CDR3 loop spans 14 amino acids. Per germline, CDR1 MGHDK and CDR2 SYGVNS. V trimming: 3 bases; J trimming: 4 bases; junction bases outside the gene matches: 6. CDR3 in amino acids: CASSEWTGRYEQYF. In nucleotides, the CDR3 is TGTGCCAGCAGTGAGTGGACAGGCCGTTACGAGCAGTACTTC.

This clone was counted ten times or more. The chain is built from TRBV6-4 and TRBJ2-3; a weak D match, TRBD2 (6 bases). The CDR3 is 15 residues long. CDR1 MRHNA and CDR2 SNTAGT come from the germline V gene. Trimming left V 6 bases short and J 0 bases short, with 13 bases between. The CDR3 protein is CASREGLASTDTQYF. For the CDR3, the DNA is TGTGCCAGCAGGGAGGGACTGGCTAGCACAGATACGCAGTATTTT.

Comment on this clone: Other DNA sequences within the sample encode an identical CDR3. The chain links TRBV4-2 to TRBJ1-5; the D is unclear. Trimming pared 1 base from V and 0 bases from J, leaving 7 bases between. Per the germline V gene, CDR1 is LGHNA and CDR2 is YNFKEQ. CDR3 length equals 15 residues. The CDR3 coding sequence is TGTGCCAGCAGCCAAGGACAAGATAGCAATCAGCCCCAGCATTTT. This translates into CASSQGQDSNQPQHF.

The table lists this clone with a few counts. The chain joins TRBV5-8 to TRBJ1-1; tentative D call: TRBD1 (6 bases). V lost 7 bases to trimming and J lost 5 bases, with 15 bases between them. CDR3 length: 13 amino acids. The germline CDR1 and CDR2 sequences are SGHTS and YDEGEE. CDR3 protein: CASGIPGETEAFF. The DNA of the CDR3 is TGTGCCAGCGGAATTCCAGGGGAGACTGAAGCTTTCTTT. Based on the CDR3 plus reference TRBV5-8 and TRBJ1-1, the full variable domain is EAGVTQSPTHLIKTRGQQATLRCSPISGHTSVYWYQQALGLGLQFLLWYDEGEERNRGNFPPRFSGRQFPNYSSELNVNALELEDSALYLCASGIPGETEAFFGQGTRLTVV.

DNA for the CDR3: TGTGCCAGCAGTGAGGGGGCAGGGAGACCCTATGGCTACACCTTC. As protein: CASSEGAGRPYGYTF. This chain links TRBV25-1 with TRBJ1-2; maybe TRBD1 (6 bases). Between the trimmed V and J ends, which lost 3 bases and 4 bases, there was a span of 15 bases. Germline V gives CDR1 MGHDK, CDR2 SYGVNS. This CDR3 spans 15 amino acids.

CDR3 residues: CASSPPGTSGTLSQYF. The CDR3 DNA is TGTGCCAGCTCACCTCCCGGGACTAGCGGCACTCTTTCGCAGTACTTC. This chain uses TRBV18 with TRBJ2-7, with TRBD2 matching over 11 bases. J lost 9 bases, V lost 3 bases, and 13 bases had no gene match. CDR3 length equals 16 residues. Germline V CDR1 and CDR2: KGHSH, LQKENI.

About this clone: The same CDR3 is also encoded by other DNA sequences in this sample. The V call is TRBV7-2, the J call TRBJ1-5; 7 bases are shared with TRBD1. The J segment lost 2 bases and the V segment lost 1 base, leaving 8 bases of the junction unmatched. Germline V lookup: CDR1 SGHTA, CDR2 FQGNSA. The CDR3 totals 17 residues. The CDR3 DNA sequence: TGTGCCAGCAGCTTAGTACCACAGGGGTTGGGCAATCAGCCCCAGCATTTT. It codes for CASSLVPQGLGNQPQHF.